Presented here are 27 T cell receptor beta chains from one specimen sequenced in a study of control samples from healthy donors and cancer patients. Assay used: immunoSEQ multiplex PCR; TCRdb lists only in-frame clones, some missing. The sample consists of about 100,000 clones, more than 85% of them appearing once. The sample was blood. The receptors derive from a woman between 50 and 59 years old in good health.

This rearrangement joins TRBV19 to TRBJ2-3, with 8 bases fitting TRBD2. The V gene end was trimmed by 7 bases and the J gene end by 8 bases; junction bases not matched to a gene: 17. Germline loops: CDR1 LNHDA, CDR2 SQIVND (reference sequence). This CDR3 region has 16 residues. CDR3 in amino acids: CASKGSGKEGTPTQYF. As DNA, the CDR3 is TGTGCCAGTAAGGGTAGCGGGAAGGAGGGTACCCCTACGCAGTATTTT.

The chain uses TRBV6-2 or TRBV6-3 and TRBJ2-5, with TRBD2 matching over 8 bases. This CDR3 has 16 residues. Per germline, CDR1 MNHEY and CDR2 SVGEGT. V was clipped by 2 bases and J by 1 base; unmatched bases: 6. In nucleotides, the CDR3 is TGTGCCAGCAGTTACGATGCTAGCGGGCGCCAAGAGACCCAGTACTTC. This codes for CASSYDASGRQETQYF.

The chain carries TRBV6-2 or TRBV6-3 and TRBJ2-7; a possible D gene is TRBD1 (5 bases). Per germline, CDR1 MNHEY and CDR2 SVGEGT. CDR3 length equals 11 residues. Trimming removed 2 bases from V and 6 bases from J, with 5 bases in between. The CDR3 is CASSYRGEQYV. The CDR3 bases are TGTGCCAGCAGTTACAGGGGCGAGCAGTACGTC.

The CDR3 reads CASSILAGNYEQYF. CDR3 sequence (DNA): TGTGCCAGCAGCATACTAGCGGGGAACTACGAGCAGTACTTC. The genes are TRBV13 and TRBJ2-7; the match to TRBD2 covers 10 bases. Germline CDR1 reads PRHDT; CDR2 reads FYEKMQ (reference sequence). J was trimmed by 3 bases and V by 5 bases; bases with no gene match: 4. The CDR3 runs 14 residues. The whole variable domain, remainder taken from reference TRBV13 and TRBJ2-7, is AAGVIQSPRHLIKEKRETATLKCYPIPRHDTVYWYQQGPGQDPQFLISFYEKMQSDKGSIPDRFSAQQFSDYHSELNMSSLELGDSALYFCASSILAGNYEQYFGPGTRLTVT.

The chain carries TRBV5-4 and TRBJ1-2; D is perhaps TRBD1 (5 bases). Trimming stripped 2 bases from V and 3 bases from J, with 17 bases between. Germline V gene lookup returns CDR1 SGHNT and CDR2 YYREEE (reference sequence). This CDR3 is built from 16 residues. Here the CDR3 DNA reads TGTGCCAGCAGCTTACAGGAAACGGTGGCGTACTATGGCTACACCTTC. Translating gives CASSLQETVAYYGYTF.

The gene calls are TRBV10-1 and TRBJ2-1, with D perhaps TRBD1 (5 bases). V gave up 4 bases and J gave up 7 bases, with 11 bases separating them. Germline CDR1 WNHNN, CDR2 SYGVQD (reference sequence). This CDR3 spans 13 amino acids. In nucleotides, the CDR3 is TGCGCCAGCAGTGTCCACAGGACGAATGAGCAGTTCTTC. This encodes CASSVHRTNEQFF.

The chain joins TRBV7-3 to TRBJ2-7; weak D call: TRBD1 (6 bases). The germline V and J ends were trimmed by 7 bases and 7 bases, with 20 bases remaining between them. The CDR3 extends over 14 amino acids. The germline CDR1 and CDR2 sequences are SGHTA and FQGTGA. CDR3 sequence (DNA): TGTGCCAGCACGCCGTGGGGGCGGAGGATTGAGCAGTACGTC. It specifies CASTPWGRRIEQYV.

The chain employs TRBV2 and TRBJ2-5; 8 bases fit TRBD2. Germline trimming cut 4 bases from V and 1 base from J; bases unmatched to any gene: 5. The CDR3 spans 15 residues. Germline V CDR1 and CDR2: SNHLY, FYNNEI. CDR3 sequence (DNA): TGTGCCAGCAGTGGAGAGCGGGGGACCCAAGAGACCCAGTACTTC. Its protein is CASSGERGTQETQYF. Supplemented by reference TRBV2 and TRBJ2-5, the full variable domain reads EPEVTQTPSHQVTQMGQEVILRCVPISNHLYFYWYRQILGQKVEFLVSFYNNEISEKSEIFDDQFSVERPDGSNFTLKIRSTKLEDSAMYFCASSGERGTQETQYFGPGTRLLVL.

The rearrangement joins TRBV27 to TRBJ2-5; D could derive from TRBD1 or TRBD2 (6 bases each). The V end lost 0 bases, the J end lost 3 bases, and 14 bases lay between the germline ends. The CDR3 covers 16 residues. Germline CDR1 MNHEY, CDR2 SMNVEV (reference sequence). For the CDR3, the DNA is TGTGCCAGCAGTTTATCGGCAGGGGTAGCGGAAGAGACCCAGTACTTC. This encodes CASSLSAGVAEETQYF.

V and J are TRBV7-9 and TRBJ2-4, with 8 bases lining up with TRBD2. V trimming: 3 bases; J trimming: 7 bases; junction bases outside the gene matches: 5. The CDR3 runs 14 residues. Per germline, CDR1 SEHNR and CDR2 FQNEAQ (reference sequence). This CDR3 is CASSFAAGANIQYF. In DNA, the CDR3 is TGTGCCAGCAGCTTCGCAGCGGGAGCGAACATTCAGTACTTC.

The rearrangement uses TRBV24-1 and TRBJ2-2, with TRBD1 identical over 9 bases. The CDR3 totals 13 residues. V shed 10 bases, J shed 7 bases, and the junction held 6 bases outside the gene matches. Germline CDR1 reads KGHDR; CDR2 reads SFDVKD. The CDR3 is CATRTGEVGELFF. For the CDR3, the DNA is TGTGCCACTCGGACAGGGGAAGTCGGGGAGCTGTTTTTT.

V gene TRBV7-9 combines with J gene TRBJ1-4; 7 nucleotides align to TRBD1. The J segment lost 7 bases and the V segment lost 5 bases, leaving 7 bases of the junction unmatched. This CDR3 spans 14 amino acids. Germline values: CDR1 SEHNR, CDR2 FQNEAQ (reference sequence). This CDR3 reads CASSPQGRGEKLFF. CDR3 nucleotides: TGTGCCAGCAGCCCACAGGGGAGGGGTGAAAAACTGTTTTTT.

This rearrangement joins TRBV19 to TRBJ2-7; 9 bases line up with TRBD1. Trimming at V came to 0 bases and at J to 2 bases, leaving 5 bases not matched to a gene. CDR1 and CDR2 (germline): LNHDA, SQIVND (reference sequence). The CDR3 is 16 residues long. The CDR3 DNA sequence: TGTGCCAGTAGTATAGACCGGGACAGGGAAACCTACGAGCAGTACTTC. Residues: CASSIDRDRETYEQYF.

This clone was seen just once. The rearrangement joins TRBV27 to TRBJ2-1; no reliable D call. CDR1 is MNHEY and CDR2 is SMNVEV in the germline V gene (reference sequence). V lost 2 bases and J lost 8, with 10 bases in between. This CDR3 contains 13 residues. The DNA for the CDR3 is TGTGCCAGCAGTTTAGGGGTGGGGTATGAGCAGTTCTTC. It specifies CASSLGVGYEQFF.

This chain joins TRBV7-2 and TRBJ1-2; the D gene is possibly TRBD1 (5 bases). The V gene lost 2 bases and the J gene lost 6 bases, with 10 bases spanning the gap. Germline-derived CDR1 and CDR2 are SGHTA and FQGNSA. This CDR3 contains 13 residues. As DNA, the CDR3 is TGTGCCAGCAGCTTACTAAGGGGCGATGGCTACACCTTC. Amino acids: CASSLLRGDGYTF.

The chain carries TRBV30 and TRBJ1-2, with D possibly being TRBD1 (5 bases). CDR1 and CDR2 (germline): GTSNPN, SVGIG (reference sequence). The CDR3 is 12 amino acids. Trimming removed 6 bases at V and 5 bases at J, with 13 bases between. The CDR3: CACWQGGYGYTF. As DNA, the CDR3 is TGTGCCTGTTGGCAGGGAGGGTATGGCTACACCTTC.

The chain combines TRBV9 with TRBJ2-2; 8 positions match TRBD1. Looked up from germline, CDR1 is SGDLS and CDR2 is YYNGEE. The CDR3 is made up of 15 amino acids. J was trimmed by 5 bases and V by 3 bases; bases with no gene match: 6. This CDR3 reads CASSASGGGTGELFF. Written as DNA, the CDR3 is TGTGCCAGCAGCGCATCAGGGGGCGGAACCGGGGAGCTGTTTTTT.

V and J are TRBV5-1 and TRBJ2-5; tentatively, D is TRBD2 (6 bases). V shed 0 bases and J shed 5 bases, with 17 bases lying between them. CDR3 length equals 16 residues. CDR1 and CDR2 (germline): SGHRS, YFSETQ. The CDR3 sequence: CASSLALDSGGETQYF. The CDR3 bases are TGCGCCAGCAGCTTGGCCCTTGATTCTGGAGGGGAGACCCAGTACTTC.

For this clone: At one end the junction does not follow the germline gene, possibly because of a read error. This chain joins TRBV28 and TRBJ1-2; no reliable D call. CDR1 and CDR2 from the germline V gene are MDHEN and SYDVKM. The CDR3 is 14 residues long. The CDR3, as DNA: TGTGCCAGCAGCCTTGTCACGTTATACAGCGGAGCTTACTTC. The encoded protein is CASSLVTLYSGAYF.

The chain employs TRBV7-3 and TRBJ2-2; D is perhaps TRBD1 (5 bases). CDR3 length: 18 amino acids. V was pared by 3 bases and J by 5 bases, with 22 bases between. Germline V gene sequence: CDR1 SGHTA, CDR2 FQGTGA. The CDR3 spells CASSFAPPPQVLTGELFF. The CDR3 coding sequence is TGTGCCAGCAGCTTTGCGCCCCCCCCACAGGTCCTAACCGGGGAGCTGTTTTTT.

V is TRBV3-1 (or the pseudogene TRBV3-2) and J is TRBJ2-1; D remains ambiguous. The CDR3 runs 15 residues. Trimming removed 0 bases at V and 1 base at J, with 7 bases between. Germline V lookup: CDR1 LGHDT, CDR2 YNNKEL (reference sequence). The CDR3 DNA is TGTGCCAGCAGCCAAGATCCCAGGTCCTACAATGAGCAGTTCTTC. It codes for CASSQDPRSYNEQFF.

V gene TRBV7-2 combines with J gene TRBJ2-2, with D unresolved. V was shortened by 5 bases and J by 6 bases, with 16 bases between the two germline ends. CDR3 length: 15 residues. Germline values: CDR1 SGHTA, CDR2 FQGNSA. The CDR3, as DNA: TGTGCCAGCAGCCCCCGGTTCGTGTGGTCCGGGGAGCTGTTTTTT. It is translated as CASSPRFVWSGELFF.

On this clone itself: Relative to the germline gene, one junction end is altered; a read error may explain this. Distinct nucleotide sequences in the sample also encode this CDR3. The V and J genes are TRBV28 and TRBJ2-3; no reliable D call. Germline values: CDR1 MDHEN, CDR2 SYDVKM. The CDR3 spans 15 residues. CDR3 loop: CASSPWGSSTDTQYF. The CDR3 nucleotides read TGTGCTAGCAGTCCTTGGGGATCTAGCACAGATACGCAGTATTTT.

The V and J genes are TRBV6-5 and TRBJ2-7, with 8 bases identical to TRBD1. The CDR3 is made up of 13 amino acids. From germline, CDR1 is MNHEY and CDR2 SVGAGI. Trimming took 2 bases from V and 4 from J; bases not matched to a gene: 1. CDR3 DNA: TGTGCCAGCAGTTACGGGACAGGATACGAGCAGTACTTC. Translated: CASSYGTGYEQYF.

The rearrangement joins TRBV4-1 to TRBJ2-1, with D possibly TRBD1 on 6 matching bases. V lost 5 bases to trimming and J lost 5 bases, with 16 bases between them. This CDR3 has 15 amino acids. Germline V gene data show CDR1 as MGHRA and CDR2 as YSYEKL. The CDR3 spells CASSADRTLDNEQFF. CDR3 in DNA: TGCGCCAGCAGCGCGGACAGAACCTTGGACAATGAGCAGTTCTTC.

V and J are TRBV14 and TRBJ2-7; 7 nucleotides line up with TRBD1. V gave up 1 base and J gave up 6 bases; unmatched junction bases: 3. The CDR3 contains 13 residues. The germline CDR1 and CDR2 sequences are SGHDN and FVKESK. DNA for the CDR3: TGTGCCAGCAGCCAAGTTAACAGGGGCGAGCAGTACGTC. Amino acids: CASSQVNRGEQYV.

This CDR3 is CASSPGPGEAYEQYV. In nucleotides, the CDR3 is TGTGCCAGCTCACCGGGGCCAGGGGAAGCCTACGAGCAGTACGTC. V usage is TRBV18 and J usage is TRBJ2-7, with D possibly being TRBD1 (6 bases). In germline, CDR1 is KGHSH, CDR2 LQKENI. V was cut by 3 bases and J by 2 bases, with 14 bases left in between. The length of the CDR3 is 15 residues.